This T cell receptor (beta chain) was observed in a study of T cell responses to AZD1222 COVID-19 vaccine (dated by TCRdb to about 2021). For the study in its entirety: AZD1222 recipients with second doses at about 4 weeks or about 12 weeks were pooled, because spike-specific TCR depth and breadth did not differ between schedules. A total of 230 to 250 trial participants underwent TCR sequencing, of whom 200 to 220 had received two doses of AZD1222 and approximately 26 had received two doses of the MenACWY control vaccine. Trial participants were enrolled into age subgroups of 18-55, 56-69 and 70-plus years, which contained roughly 150, 30 and 60 TCR-sequenced participants, respectively.

The time point label for this specimen denotes: baseline before first vaccination. Vaccinee samples came from UK trials COV001 and COV002, including a single-blind randomized controlled phase 2/3 trial of AZD1222 (ChAdOx1 nCoV-19) in healthy adults. For TCRbeta chain sequencing, PBMC samples from trial participants were taken at day 0 and at day 28 after the second dose. In regard to this clone: Its antigen remains unidentified. No quality values exist for individual bases; no much larger clone is one base distant.

The CDR3 regions of human TCRbeta chains were subjected to immunosequencing. For the original study's pipeline: Repertoire TCRs were matched against a reference library of SARS-CoV-2-specific TCRs generated with the MIRA antigen-specificity platform. Breadth was defined as the fraction of unique TCRs that were SARS-CoV-2-associated, and depth was defined as the fraction of total T cells that were SARS-CoV-2-associated. Each spike-specific TCR was assigned to its reactive spike region and to a CD4 or CD8 class using the MIRA data. Log10-transformed breadth and depth values were compared by one-way ANOVA with Sidak's multiple comparisons tests. Here the immuneACCESS table is served through TCRdb, limited to in-frame sequences with V and J called. Missing clones are a known gap in these copies; in checked studies unresolved V genes cover under half, and the rest lacks a known reason. V, J and clone size were drawn from that table, and D and trimming were deduced from the DNA. For this sample the table gives about 110,000 clones, of which approximately 87% were detected only once. The ten largest account for under 3% of the sample.

Overall results and qualifications from the work: Conclusions about previously exposed vaccinees are limited because only five to seven AZD1222 recipients were SARS-CoV-2 seropositive at baseline. The whole spike protein was spanned by vaccine-associated CD4 TCRs, and dominant responses were seen in regions 160-218 and 743-854. Participants were mostly white British and included more females than males, and it was suggested by the authors that clonal diversity may have been underestimated. The 56-69-year group was small, and its depth increase did not reach significance, likely because of low power. No day 14 peak-response samples were available, so repertoires were characterized only after the peak T cell response. Epitopes outside the regions mutated in the B.1.351 and B.1.1.7 variants were reportedly recognized by nearly half of the unique spike-specific TCRs. After two AZD1222 doses, both the breadth and the depth of spike-specific TCRs were significantly higher than at day 0 and than in MenACWY recipients.

From a lookup of the germline V gene (reference sequence), CDR1 and CDR2 are LNHDA and SQIVND. Compared with germline, V lacks 0 bases and J lacks 6 bases; bases without a gene match: 6. The CDR3, from cysteine to phenylalanine, totals 15 residues. Left in the record is the CDR3 DNA by itself, 45 bases read in frame from the first base. The V and J genes are TRBV19 and TRBJ1-2; 8 bases in between match TRBD1. The source was peripheral blood, collected on day 0 of AZD1222 vaccination. This receptor was taken from an adult in good health. The CDR3 has the sequence CASSIEGTGLNGYTF. The nucleotides read TGTGCCAGTAGTATAGAGGGGACAGGACTCAATGGCTACACCTTC.